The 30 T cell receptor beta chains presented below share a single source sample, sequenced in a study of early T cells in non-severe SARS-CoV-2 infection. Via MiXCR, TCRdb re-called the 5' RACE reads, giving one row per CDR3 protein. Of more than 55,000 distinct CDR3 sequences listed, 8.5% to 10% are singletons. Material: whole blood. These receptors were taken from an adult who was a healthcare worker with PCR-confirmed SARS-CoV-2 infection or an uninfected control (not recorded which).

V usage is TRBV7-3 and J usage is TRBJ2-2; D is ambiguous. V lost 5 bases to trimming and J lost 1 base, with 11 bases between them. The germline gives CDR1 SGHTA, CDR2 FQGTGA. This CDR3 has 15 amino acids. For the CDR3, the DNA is TGTGCCAGCAGCCTGAGCGTCGGGAACACCGGGGAGCTGTTTTTT. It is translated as CASSLSVGNTGELFF.

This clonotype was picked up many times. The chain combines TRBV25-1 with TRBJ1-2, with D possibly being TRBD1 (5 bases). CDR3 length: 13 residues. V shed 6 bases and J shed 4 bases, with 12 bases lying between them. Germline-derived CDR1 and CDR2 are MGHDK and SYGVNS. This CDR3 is CASRRDRSYGYTF. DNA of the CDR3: TGTGCCAGCAGGAGAGACAGATCCTATGGCTACACCTTC.

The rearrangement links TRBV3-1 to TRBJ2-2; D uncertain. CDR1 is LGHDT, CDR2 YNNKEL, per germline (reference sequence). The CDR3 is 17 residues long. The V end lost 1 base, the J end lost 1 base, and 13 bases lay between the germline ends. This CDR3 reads CASSQGPQQKNTGELFF. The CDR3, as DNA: TGTGCCAGCAGCCAAGGCCCCCAGCAGAAGAACACCGGGGAGCTGTTTTTT.

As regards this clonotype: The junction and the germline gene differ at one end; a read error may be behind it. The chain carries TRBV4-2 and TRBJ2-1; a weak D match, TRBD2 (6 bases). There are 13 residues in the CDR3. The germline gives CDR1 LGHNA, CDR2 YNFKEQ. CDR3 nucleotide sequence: TGTGCCAGCAGCCAAGATGGAGGGACTCATCCCTCCTTC. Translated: CASSQDGGTHPSF.

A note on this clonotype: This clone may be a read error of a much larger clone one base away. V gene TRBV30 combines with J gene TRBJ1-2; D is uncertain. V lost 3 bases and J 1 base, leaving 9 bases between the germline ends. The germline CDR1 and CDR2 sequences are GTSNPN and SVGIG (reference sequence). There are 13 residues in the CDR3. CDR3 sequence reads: CAWSSEYNYGYTF. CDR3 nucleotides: TGTGCCTGGAGCAGCGAATATAACTATGGCTACACCTTC.

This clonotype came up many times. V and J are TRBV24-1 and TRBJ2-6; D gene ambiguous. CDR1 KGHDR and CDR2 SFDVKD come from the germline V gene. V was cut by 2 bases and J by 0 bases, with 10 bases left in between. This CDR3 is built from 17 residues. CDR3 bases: TGTGCCACCAGTGATTCGGGCCTGCTCTCTGGGGCCAACGTCCTGACTTTC. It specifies CATSDSGLLSGANVLTF.

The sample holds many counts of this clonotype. The CDR3: CASSLAAPTRELFF. The DNA of the CDR3 is TGCGCCAGCAGCTTGGCGGCCCCGACGCGGGAGCTGTTTTTT. The rearrangement links TRBV5-1 to TRBJ2-2; D remains ambiguous. With 0 bases removed from V and 9 bases from J, the gap between germline ends came to 12 bases. Germline values: CDR1 SGHRS, CDR2 YFSETQ. The CDR3 loop spans 14 amino acids.

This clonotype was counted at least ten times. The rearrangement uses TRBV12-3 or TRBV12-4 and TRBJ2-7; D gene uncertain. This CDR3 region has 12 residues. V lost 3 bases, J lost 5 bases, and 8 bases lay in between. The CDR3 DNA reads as TGTGCCAGCAGTTTCGGACGCAACGAGCAGTACTTC. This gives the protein CASSFGRNEQYF.

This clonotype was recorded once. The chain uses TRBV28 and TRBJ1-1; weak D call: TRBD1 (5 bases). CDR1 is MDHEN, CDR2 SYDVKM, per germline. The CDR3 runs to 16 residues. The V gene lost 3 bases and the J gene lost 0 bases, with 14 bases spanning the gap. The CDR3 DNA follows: TGTGCCAGCAGTTTTTTTGGCAGGGTAATGAACACTGAAGCTTTCTTT. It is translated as CASSFFGRVMNTEAFF.

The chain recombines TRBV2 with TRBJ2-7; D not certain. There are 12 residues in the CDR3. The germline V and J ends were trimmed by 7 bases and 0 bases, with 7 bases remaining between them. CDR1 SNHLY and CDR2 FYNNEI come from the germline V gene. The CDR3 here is CASTVSSYEQYF. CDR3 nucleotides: TGTGCCAGCACGGTCAGCTCCTACGAGCAGTACTTC.

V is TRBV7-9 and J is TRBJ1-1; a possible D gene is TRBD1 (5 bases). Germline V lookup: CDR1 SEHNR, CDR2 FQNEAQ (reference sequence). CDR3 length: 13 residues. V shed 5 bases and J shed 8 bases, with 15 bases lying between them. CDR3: CASSRSGTDEAFF. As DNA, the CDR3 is TGTGCCAGCAGCCGTTCCGGGACGGACGAAGCTTTCTTT. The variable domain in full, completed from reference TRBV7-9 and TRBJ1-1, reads DTGVSQNPRHKITKRGQNVTFRCDPISEHNRLYWYRQTLGQGPEFLTYFQNEAQLEKSRLLSDRFSAERPKGSFSTLEIQRTEQGDSAMYLCASSRSGTDEAFFGQGTRLTVV.

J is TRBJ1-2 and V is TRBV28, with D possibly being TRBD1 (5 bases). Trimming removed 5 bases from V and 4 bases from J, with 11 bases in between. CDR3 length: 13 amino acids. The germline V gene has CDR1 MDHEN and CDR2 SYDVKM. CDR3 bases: TGTGCCAGCAGTCATCGACAGATCTATGGCTACACCTTC. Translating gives CASSHRQIYGYTF.

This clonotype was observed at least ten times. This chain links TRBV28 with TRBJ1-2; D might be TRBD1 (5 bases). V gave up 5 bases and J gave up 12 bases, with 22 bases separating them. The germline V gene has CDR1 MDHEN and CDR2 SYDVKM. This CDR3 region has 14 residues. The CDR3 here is CASSILGAVILHTF. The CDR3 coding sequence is TGTGCCAGCAGTATATTAGGGGCGGTAATTCTTCACACCTTC.

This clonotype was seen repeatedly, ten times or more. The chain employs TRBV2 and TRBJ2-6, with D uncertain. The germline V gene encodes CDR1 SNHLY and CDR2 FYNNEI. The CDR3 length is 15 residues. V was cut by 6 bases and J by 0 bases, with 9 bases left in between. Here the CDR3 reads CASSFIVSGANVLTF. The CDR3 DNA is TGTGCCAGCAGCTTTATCGTCTCTGGGGCCAACGTCCTGACTTTC.

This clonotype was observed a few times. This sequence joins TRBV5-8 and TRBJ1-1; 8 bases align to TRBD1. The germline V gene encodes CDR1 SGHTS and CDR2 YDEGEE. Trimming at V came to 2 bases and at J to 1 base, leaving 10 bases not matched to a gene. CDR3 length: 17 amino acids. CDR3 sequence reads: CASSFGVDRGQNTEAFF. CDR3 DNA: TGTGCCAGCAGCTTTGGGGTAGACAGGGGCCAGAACACTGAAGCTTTCTTT.

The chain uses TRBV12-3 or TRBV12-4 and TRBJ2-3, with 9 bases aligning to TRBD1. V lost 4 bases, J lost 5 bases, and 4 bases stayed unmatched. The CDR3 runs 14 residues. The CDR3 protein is CASSWDRVVDTQYF. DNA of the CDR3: TGTGCCAGCAGTTGGGACAGGGTCGTAGATACGCAGTATTTT.

The CDR3 DNA sequence: TGTGCCAGCAGCAAGACAGGGTCCCACGAGACCCAGTACTTC. Its translation: CASSKTGSHETQYF. The chain joins TRBV7-2 to TRBJ2-5, with 7 positions matching TRBD1. Germline CDR1 SGHTA, CDR2 FQGNSA. This CDR3 is 14 amino acids long. V gave up 5 bases and J gave up 5 bases; unmatched junction bases: 8.

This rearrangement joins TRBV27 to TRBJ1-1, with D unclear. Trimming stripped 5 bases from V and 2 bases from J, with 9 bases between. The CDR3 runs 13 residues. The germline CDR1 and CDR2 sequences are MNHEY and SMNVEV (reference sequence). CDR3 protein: CASSLTDNTEAFF. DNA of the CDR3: TGTGCCAGCAGTCTAACAGATAACACTGAAGCTTTCTTT.

The CDR3 loop is CASSPPDRVEQYF. CDR3 DNA sequence: TGTGCCAGCTCACCACCGGACAGGGTCGAGCAGTACTTC. The chain links TRBV18 to TRBJ2-7, with 8 nucleotides matching TRBD1. The CDR3 has 13 residues. Looked up from germline, CDR1 is KGHSH and CDR2 is LQKENI. With 0 bases clipped from V and 6 bases from J, the junction kept 1 base outside the gene matches. Drawing the rest from reference TRBV18 and TRBJ2-7, the complete variable domain is NAGVMQNPRHLVRRRGQEARLRCSPMKGHSHVYWYRQLPEEGLKFMVYLQKENIIDESGMPKERFSAEFPKEGPSILRIQQVVRGDSAAYFCASSPPDRVEQYFGPGTRLTVT.

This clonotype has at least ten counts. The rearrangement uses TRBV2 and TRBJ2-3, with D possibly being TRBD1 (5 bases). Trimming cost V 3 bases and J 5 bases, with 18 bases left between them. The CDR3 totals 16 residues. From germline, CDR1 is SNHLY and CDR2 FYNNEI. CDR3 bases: TGTGCCAGCAGTGAGTCGCAGGGCTTTTCTGAAGATACGCAGTATTTT. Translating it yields CASSESQGFSEDTQYF.

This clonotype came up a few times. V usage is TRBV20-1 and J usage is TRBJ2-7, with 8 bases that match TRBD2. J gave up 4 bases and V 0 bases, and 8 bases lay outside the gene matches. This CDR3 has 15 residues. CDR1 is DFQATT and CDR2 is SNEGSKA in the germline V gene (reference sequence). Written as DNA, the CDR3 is TGCAGTGCTAGAGATGGGAGTAGCGGGACTTACGAGCAGTACTTC. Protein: CSARDGSSGTYEQYF.

CDR3 protein: CASWGTASNSYNEQFF. CDR3 DNA: TGTGCCAGTTGGGGTACAGCTAGCAACTCCTACAATGAGCAGTTCTTC. V usage is TRBV28 and J usage is TRBJ2-1; the D gene is possibly TRBD2 (5 bases). CDR3 size: 16 residues. Germline V gene sequence: CDR1 MDHEN, CDR2 SYDVKM. With 9 bases removed from V and 0 bases from J, the gap between germline ends came to 18 bases.

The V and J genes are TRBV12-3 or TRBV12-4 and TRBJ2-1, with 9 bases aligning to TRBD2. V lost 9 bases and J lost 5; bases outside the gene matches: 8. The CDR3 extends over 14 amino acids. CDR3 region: CASDPGTSNNEQFF. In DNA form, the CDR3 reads TGTGCCAGTGACCCCGGGACTAGCAACAATGAGCAGTTCTTC.

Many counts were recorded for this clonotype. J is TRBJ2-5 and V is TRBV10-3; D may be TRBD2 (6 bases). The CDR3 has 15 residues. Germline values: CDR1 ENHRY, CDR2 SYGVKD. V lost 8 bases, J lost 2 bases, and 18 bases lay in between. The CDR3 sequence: CAIRSGPSEQETQYF. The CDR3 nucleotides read TGTGCCATCCGGAGTGGGCCTAGCGAACAAGAGACCCAGTACTTC.

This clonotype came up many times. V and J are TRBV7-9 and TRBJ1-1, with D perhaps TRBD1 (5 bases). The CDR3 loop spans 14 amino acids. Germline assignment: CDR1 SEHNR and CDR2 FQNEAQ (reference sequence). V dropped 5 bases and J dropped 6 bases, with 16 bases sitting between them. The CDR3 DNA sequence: TGTGCCAGCAGCCCGACAGCTTTGGGGGCTGAAGCTTTCTTT. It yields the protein CASSPTALGAEAFF.

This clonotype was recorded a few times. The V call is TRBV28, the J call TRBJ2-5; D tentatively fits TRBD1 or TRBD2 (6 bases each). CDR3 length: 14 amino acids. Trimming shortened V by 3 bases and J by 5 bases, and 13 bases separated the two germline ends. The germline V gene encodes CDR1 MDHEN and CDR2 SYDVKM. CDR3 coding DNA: TGTGCCAGCAGTTTGGGAGGACAGATCGAGACCCAGTACTTC. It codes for CASSLGGQIETQYF.

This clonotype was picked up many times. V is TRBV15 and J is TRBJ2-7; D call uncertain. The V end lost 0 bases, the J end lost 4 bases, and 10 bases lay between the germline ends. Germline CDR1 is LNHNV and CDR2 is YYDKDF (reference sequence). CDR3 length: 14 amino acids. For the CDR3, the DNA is TGTGCCACCAGCAGAGATAGGGTGGGGTACGAGCAGTACTTC. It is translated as CATSRDRVGYEQYF.

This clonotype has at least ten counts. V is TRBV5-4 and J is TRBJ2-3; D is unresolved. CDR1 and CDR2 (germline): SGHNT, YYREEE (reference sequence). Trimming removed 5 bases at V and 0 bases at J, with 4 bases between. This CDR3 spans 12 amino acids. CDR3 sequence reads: CASSLSTDTQYF. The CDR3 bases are TGTGCCAGCAGTCTTAGCACAGATACGCAGTATTTT.

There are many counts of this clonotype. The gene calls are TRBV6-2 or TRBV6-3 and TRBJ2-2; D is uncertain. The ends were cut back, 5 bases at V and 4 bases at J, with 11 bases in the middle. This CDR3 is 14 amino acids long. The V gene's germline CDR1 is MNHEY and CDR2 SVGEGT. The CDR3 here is CASSPVLSTGELFF. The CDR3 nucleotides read TGTGCCAGCAGTCCCGTATTGAGCACCGGGGAGCTGTTTTTT.

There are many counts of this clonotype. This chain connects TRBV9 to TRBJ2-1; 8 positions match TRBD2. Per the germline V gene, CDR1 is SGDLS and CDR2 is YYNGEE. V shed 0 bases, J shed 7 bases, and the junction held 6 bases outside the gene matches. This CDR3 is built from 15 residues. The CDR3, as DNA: TGTGCCAGCAGCGTAGTGAGCGGGAGTTTAAATGAGCAGTTCTTC. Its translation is CASSVVSGSLNEQFF.